This entry lists 25 T cell receptor beta chains sequenced from one sample in a study of graft-versus-host responses after intestinal transplantation (dated by TCRdb to 2020 to 2022). The library was generated by the immunoSEQ multiplex PCR assay. TCRdb carries this immuneACCESS record with in-frame sequences only. Its versions omit some clonotypes, under half of them owing to an unresolved V gene in the studies checked, with the rest unexplained. The sample table holds fewer than 4,500 clones, of which 75% were seen once. Clones ranked in the top ten supply 7.2% of the sample. The time point tag for this specimen amounts to: postoperative day 105 after intestinal transplantation (dayNNNN = postoperative day). Intraepithelial and lamina propria lymphocytes were isolated from graft specimens using dithiothreitol, EDTA incubations and collagenase D digestion. Here the sequenced sample was ileum tissue, taken 105 days after intestinal transplantation. These TCRs come from a human patient who received an intestinal transplant, so some T cells may come from the graft donor.

Details on this clone: This sequence is one base from a far larger clone and is likely a read error. CDR3 DNA: TGCGCCAGCAGCCGCGACAGGGAGAAGTTCTTC. Protein sequence: CASSRDREKFF. The chain combines TRBV4-1 with TRBJ2-7, with TRBD1 matching over 7 bases. Germline CDR1 and CDR2: MGHRA and YSYEKL. The CDR3 runs 11 residues.

The rearrangement links TRBV29-1 to TRBJ1-5; D call uncertain. Trimming stripped 0 bases from V and 4 bases from J, with 7 bases between. The CDR3 length is 13 residues. Germline V gene data show CDR1 as SQVTM and CDR2 as ANQGSEA. CDR3 sequence: CSVEEGANQPQHF. CDR3 DNA: TGCAGCGTTGAAGAGGGAGCTAATCAGCCCCAGCATTTT.

This chain links TRBV5-1 with TRBJ1-2; D uncertain. The ends were cut back, 5 bases at V and 4 bases at J, with 21 bases in the middle. Per germline, CDR1 SGHRS and CDR2 YFSETQ. The CDR3 is 16 residues long. Written as DNA, the CDR3 is TGCGCCAGCAGTTTAGGACCGGTTCGAAAGACCTATGGCTACACCTTC. Residues: CASSLGPVRKTYGYTF.

The CDR3 DNA sequence: TGTGCCAGCAGCGTAGAGGGACACGGAGGAAACACCATATATTTT. Translated: CASSVEGHGGNTIYF. The V call is TRBV9, the J call TRBJ1-3, with D possibly matching TRBD1 (6 bases). This CDR3 is 15 amino acids long. Germline V CDR1 and CDR2: SGDLS, YYNGEE. Trimming removed 0 bases at V and 4 bases at J, with 11 bases between. The full variable domain, with the rest looked up from reference TRBV9 and TRBJ1-3, is DSGVTQTPKHLITATGQRVTLRCSPRSGDLSVYWYQQSLDQGLQFLIQYYNGEERAKGNILERFSAQQFPDLHSELNLSSLELGDSALYFCASSVEGHGGNTIYFGEGSWLTVV.

The chain carries TRBV6-1 and TRBJ2-2; TRBD2 matches 12 bases. The CDR3 consists of 15 residues. From germline, CDR1 is MNHNS and CDR2 SASEGT. Unmatched junction bases numbered 1, after V lost 2 bases and J lost 6 bases. The CDR3 bases are TGTGCCAGCAGTGAACTAGCGGGAGGGCCCGGGGAGCTGTTTTTT. Residues: CASSELAGGPGELFF.

This clone is a singleton in its sample. The rearrangement joins TRBV2 to TRBJ2-1; tentatively, D is TRBD2 (6 bases). CDR1 is SNHLY, CDR2 FYNNEI, per germline. V dropped 2 bases and J dropped 3 bases, with 14 bases sitting between them. There are 16 residues in the CDR3. CDR3 protein: CASSEISGVYYNEQFF. The CDR3 DNA reads TGTGCCAGCAGTGAAATATCGGGGGTCTACTACAATGAGCAGTTCTTC.

This chain uses TRBV6-5 with TRBJ2-7; 13 bases line up with TRBD2. The trim removed 6 bases at V and 6 bases at J, leaving 5 bases unmatched. This CDR3 has 14 amino acids. CDR1 and CDR2 from the germline V gene are MNHEY and SVGAGI. The CDR3 nucleotides read TGTGCCAGCAGGACGGGACTAGCGGGAAGCGAGCAGTACTTC. It is translated as CASRTGLAGSEQYF.

This chain links TRBV15 with TRBJ2-5; D might be TRBD1 (6 bases). This CDR3 region has 13 residues. Germline V CDR1 and CDR2: LNHNV, YYDKDF (reference sequence). V dropped 0 bases and J dropped 5 bases, with 7 bases sitting between them. CDR3 sequence (DNA): TGTGCCACCAGCAGAGATCAGGGGGAGACCCAGTACTTC. It translates to CATSRDQGETQYF.

V usage is TRBV19 and J usage is TRBJ2-1; the D is unclear. Trimming shortened V by 0 bases and J by 4 bases, and 10 bases separated the two germline ends. From germline, CDR1 is LNHDA and CDR2 SQIVND (reference sequence). The CDR3 has 15 residues. The CDR3 bases are TGTGCCAGTAGTATAGATAGTTTTTTATACAATGAGCAGTTCTTC. Residues: CASSIDSFLYNEQFF.

V usage is TRBV11-1 and J usage is TRBJ1-5; D is ambiguous. Looked up from germline, CDR1 is SGHAT and CDR2 is FQDESV (reference sequence). The CDR3 loop spans 14 amino acids. V was trimmed by 9 bases and J by 2 bases, leaving 14 bases between them. CDR3 protein: CARQRVGGNQPQHF. In DNA form, the CDR3 reads TGTGCCAGGCAAAGGGTTGGTGGCAATCAGCCCCAGCATTTT.

The CDR3 protein is CASSDGRPQSRANVLTF. The CDR3 nucleotides read TGTGCCAGCAGCGATGGGCGTCCACAAAGTCGGGCCAACGTCCTGACTTTC. This chain uses TRBV7-7 with TRBJ2-6; D is ambiguous. This CDR3 is 17 amino acids long. Per the germline V gene, CDR1 is SSHAT and CDR2 is FNYEAQ (reference sequence). V gave up 5 bases and J gave up 5 bases, with 19 bases separating them.

The chain employs TRBV5-6 and TRBJ2-7; D possibly matches TRBD1 or TRBD2 (5 bases each). The CDR3 sequence is 14 residues long. V was pared by 4 bases and J by 4 bases, with 15 bases between. Looked up from germline, CDR1 is SGHDT and CDR2 is YYEEEE. CDR3 in amino acids: CASSPMGTSYEQYF. Here the CDR3 DNA reads TGTGCCAGCAGCCCGATGGGGACCTCATACGAGCAGTACTTC.

The CDR3 region is CASSPDRGNSPLHF. Written as DNA, the CDR3 is TGTGCCAGCAGCCCCGACAGGGGGAATTCACCCCTCCACTTT. V gene TRBV5-6 combines with J gene TRBJ1-6; 9 nucleotides line up with TRBD1. The CDR3 covers 14 residues. Germline CDR1 is SGHDT and CDR2 is YYEEEE. V lost 4 bases to trimming and J lost 7 bases; unmatched junction nucleotides: 3.

V gene TRBV11-2 combines with J gene TRBJ1-2, with a tentative D call TRBD1 (5 bases). V lost 1 base to trimming and J lost 3 bases, with 12 bases between them. This CDR3 spans 15 amino acids. CDR1 and CDR2 (germline): SGHAT, FQNNGV. This CDR3 reads CASSLVAGSYYGYTF. CDR3 nucleotide sequence: TGTGCCAGCAGCTTAGTGGCAGGGAGCTACTATGGCTACACCTTC.

The chain joins TRBV28 to TRBJ2-5, with D unresolved. Trimming shortened V by 2 bases and J by 2 bases, and 15 bases separated the two germline ends. CDR3 size: 16 residues. The V gene's germline CDR1 is MDHEN and CDR2 SYDVKM. The CDR3 loop is CASSLPTGLGQETQYF. The CDR3 DNA follows: TGTGCCAGCAGTTTACCCACCGGGCTAGGACAAGAGACCCAGTACTTC.

In DNA, the CDR3 is TGTGCCAGCTCACCGGGACAGCCCCAAGAGACCCAGTACTTC. Its protein product is CASSPGQPQETQYF. The gene calls are TRBV18 and TRBJ2-5; 7 bases are a match to TRBD1. With 3 bases clipped from V and 1 base from J, the junction kept 2 bases outside the gene matches. The CDR3 sequence is 14 residues long. CDR1 and CDR2 (germline): KGHSH, LQKENI.

The V call is TRBV27, the J call TRBJ1-2; 10 bases line up with TRBD1. CDR3 length equals 14 residues. J was trimmed by 2 bases and V by 3 bases; bases with no gene match: 0. The germline gives CDR1 MNHEY, CDR2 SMNVEV (reference sequence). DNA of the CDR3: TGTGCCAGCAGTTTGGACAGGGGGAACTATGGCTACACCTTC. Protein sequence: CASSLDRGNYGYTF.

The chain links TRBV6-6 to TRBJ1-2, with 11 bases aligning to TRBD1. With V trimmed by 0 bases and J by 9 bases, 3 bases remained unmatched. This CDR3 contains 14 residues. The germline gives CDR1 MNHNY, CDR2 SVGAGI (reference sequence). This CDR3 reads CASSYSDRGRSYTF. CDR3 bases: TGTGCCAGCAGTTACTCGGACAGGGGGCGTAGCTACACCTTC.

The CDR3 loop reads CASSFGAGVHQETQYF. CDR3 nucleotides: TGTGCCAGCAGCTTCGGAGCGGGGGTCCACCAAGAGACCCAGTACTTC. This chain links TRBV7-7 with TRBJ2-5; 8 bases map to TRBD2. Germline CDR1 reads SSHAT; CDR2 reads FNYEAQ (reference sequence). The CDR3 runs 16 residues. The V segment lost 3 bases and the J segment 0 bases; nucleotides outside the gene matches: 6.

This clone has a handful of counts. The CDR3: CASSQEPGSGANVLTF. In DNA form, the CDR3 reads TGTGCCAGCAGCCAAGAGCCCGGGTCAGGGGCCAACGTCCTGACTTTC. The genes are TRBV4-2 and TRBJ2-6; unclear D gene. V was shortened by 0 bases and J by 4 bases, with 10 bases between the two germline ends. Germline CDR1 is LGHNA and CDR2 is YNFKEQ. There are 16 residues in the CDR3.

The rearrangement links TRBV29-1 to TRBJ1-4; TRBD1 matches at 7 bases. Per germline, CDR1 SQVTM and CDR2 ANQGSEA. The CDR3 has 13 amino acids. V shed 7 bases, J shed 8 bases, and the junction held 10 bases outside the gene matches. This chain's CDR3 is CSAVTGSDEKLFF. In DNA, the CDR3 is TGCAGCGCCGTGACAGGGTCCGACGAAAAACTGTTTTTT.

This clone was detected only a few times. The chain carries TRBV2 and TRBJ2-3; D is undetermined. Trimming shortened V by 3 bases and J by 2 bases, and 12 bases separated the two germline ends. Germline CDR1 SNHLY, CDR2 FYNNEI. CDR3 length equals 15 residues. The CDR3 bases are TGTGCCAGCAGTGACAGGAACGCCCCCACAGATACGCAGTATTTT. It codes for CASSDRNAPTDTQYF.

This chain uses TRBV10-1 with TRBJ2-1; TRBD2 matches at 11 bases. Germline CDR1 and CDR2: WNHNN and SYGVQD (reference sequence). Trimming took 6 bases from V and 5 from J; bases not matched to a gene: 6. This CDR3 is 15 amino acids long. The chain's CDR3 is CASSDRLAGNNEQFF. The CDR3 coding sequence is TGCGCCAGCAGCGACCGACTAGCGGGGAACAATGAGCAGTTCTTC.

The rearrangement joins TRBV2 to TRBJ2-7, with D possibly called TRBD1 or TRBD2 (5 bases each). Trimming stripped 9 bases from V and 1 base from J, with 10 bases between. The CDR3 covers 12 residues. Per germline, CDR1 SNHLY and CDR2 FYNNEI. For the CDR3, the DNA is TGTGCCAGTGGGACGGGTTCCTACGAGCAGTACTTC. Translation gives CASGTGSYEQYF.

The chain combines TRBV7-9 with TRBJ1-4; a weak D match, TRBD1 (5 bases). V gave up 1 base and J gave up 7 bases, with 7 bases separating them. CDR3 length equals 13 residues. Germline V gene lookup returns CDR1 SEHNR and CDR2 FQNEAQ (reference sequence). CDR3 in amino acids: CASSLGGSEKLFF. In DNA, the CDR3 is TGTGCCAGCAGCTTAGGGGGGAGTGAAAAACTGTTTTTT.